This T cell receptor (beta chain) is from a study of T cell repertoires in cytomegalovirus infection. The wider study: Use of recently identified HLA-C-restricted and well-studied HLA-B-restricted CMV epitopes was part of the study. Whole-study results and caveats: HLA-C-restricted CMV-specific TCR beta clonotypes were dominant in the ex vivo response.

MiXCR, applied by TCRdb to the reads, yields one record per CDR3 protein. This table holds approximately 390,000 distinct CDR3 sequences, 34% found once. This clonotype was picked up a small number of times. What it recognizes is unknown. The CDR3 spans 15 residues. V lost 0 bases and J 5 bases, leaving 14 bases between the germline ends. Per the germline V gene, CDR1 is SGHTA and CDR2 is FQGNSA. The chain uses TRBV7-2 and TRBJ2-7; D might be TRBD1 (6 bases). The specimen was cultured PBMCs, collected from culture after CMV antigen stimulation. The clonotype comes from a human donor in good health (CMV status not recorded). Some clones in this sample may be carry-over from other donors' samples. The CDR3 is CASSLARHRANEQYF. As DNA, the CDR3 is TGTGCCAGCAGCTTAGCGCGGCACAGGGCCAACGAGCAGTACTTC.